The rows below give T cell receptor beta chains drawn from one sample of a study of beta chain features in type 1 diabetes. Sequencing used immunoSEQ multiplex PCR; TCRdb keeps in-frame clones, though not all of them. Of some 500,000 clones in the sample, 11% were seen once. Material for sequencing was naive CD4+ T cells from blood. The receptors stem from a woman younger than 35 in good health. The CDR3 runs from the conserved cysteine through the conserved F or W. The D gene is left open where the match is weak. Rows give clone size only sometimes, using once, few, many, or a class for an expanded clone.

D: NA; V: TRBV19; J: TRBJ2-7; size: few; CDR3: CASSIGRETNEQYF; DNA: TGTGCCAGTAGTATAGGAAGGGAGACCAACGAGCAGTACTTC
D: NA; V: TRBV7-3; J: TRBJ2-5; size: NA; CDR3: CASSLALVNKETQYF; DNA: TGTGCCAGCAGCTTAGCGCTAGTTAATAAAGAGACCCAGTACTTC
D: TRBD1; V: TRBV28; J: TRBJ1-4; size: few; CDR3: CASITGGPREKLFF; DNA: TGTGCCAGCATCACAGGGGGACCCAGGGAAAAACTGTTTTTT
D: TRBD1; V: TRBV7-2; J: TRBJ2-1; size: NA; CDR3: CASSSRTGRNEQFF; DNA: TGTGCCAGCAGCTCAAGGACAGGGCGCAATGAGCAGTTCTTC
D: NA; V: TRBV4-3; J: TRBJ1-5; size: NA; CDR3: CASSRAPNSNQPQHF; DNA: TGCGCCAGCAGCCGGGCCCCGAATAGCAATCAGCCCCAGCATTTT
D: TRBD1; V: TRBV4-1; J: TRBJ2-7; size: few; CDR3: CASSQTGTGTYEQYF; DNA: TGCGCCAGCAGCCAAACCGGGACAGGGACCTACGAGCAGTACTTC
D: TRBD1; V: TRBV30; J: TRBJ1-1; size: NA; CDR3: CAWSRQGVTEAFF; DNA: TGTGCCTGGAGTAGACAGGGGGTCACTGAAGCTTTCTTT
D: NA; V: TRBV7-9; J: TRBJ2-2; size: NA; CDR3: CASSPRSLSGELFF; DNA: TGTGCCAGCAGCCCCCGCTCCCTGTCCGGGGAGCTGTTTTTT
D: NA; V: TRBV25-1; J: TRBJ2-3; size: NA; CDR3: CASSRQGGTDTQYF; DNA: TGTGCCAGCAGTAGGCAGGGCGGCACAGATACGCAGTATTTT
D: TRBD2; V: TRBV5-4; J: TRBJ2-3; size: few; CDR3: CASSSLAGGATDTQYF; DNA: TGTGCCAGCAGCTCGTTGGCCGGGGGGGCCACAGATACGCAGTATTTT
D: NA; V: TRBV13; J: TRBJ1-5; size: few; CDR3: CASSLGRGREQPQHF; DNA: TGTGCCAGCAGCTTAGGTCGGGGGCGTGAGCAGCCCCAGCATTTT
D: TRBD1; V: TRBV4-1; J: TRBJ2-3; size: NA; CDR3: CASSRKPGQGAARTDTQYF; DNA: TGCGCCAGCAGTAGGAAACCGGGACAGGGGGCAGCGAGGACAGATACGCAGTATTTT
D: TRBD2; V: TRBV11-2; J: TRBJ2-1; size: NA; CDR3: CASRFPGTSVNNEQFF; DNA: TGTGCCAGCAGATTTCCCGGGACTAGCGTCAACAATGAGCAGTTCTTC
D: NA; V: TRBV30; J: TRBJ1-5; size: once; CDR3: CAWKTGREQPQHF; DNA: TGTGCCTGGAAGACGGGACGGGAACAGCCCCAGCATTTT
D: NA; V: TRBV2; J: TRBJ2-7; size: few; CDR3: CASSEFRVGRGSYEQYF; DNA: TGTGCCAGCAGTGAGTTCCGGGTTGGACGAGGGTCCTACGAGCAGTACTTC
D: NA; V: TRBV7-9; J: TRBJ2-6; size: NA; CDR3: CASSSGSSGANVLTF; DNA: TGTGCCAGCAGCTCAGGGTCCTCTGGGGCCAACGTCCTGACTTTC
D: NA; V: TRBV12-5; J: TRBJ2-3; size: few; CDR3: CASGLVPPQADTQYF; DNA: TGTGCTAGTGGTTTGGTCCCCCCACAGGCAGATACGCAGTATTTT
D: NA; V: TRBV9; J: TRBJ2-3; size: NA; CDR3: CASSVASSVSTDTQYF; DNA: TGTGCCAGCAGCGTAGCCTCGTCCGTCAGCACAGATACGCAGTATTTT
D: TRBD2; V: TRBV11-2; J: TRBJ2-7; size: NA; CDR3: CASSPRLAGEGEQYF; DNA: TGTGCCAGCAGCCCCCGACTAGCGGGAGAGGGGGAGCAGTACTTC
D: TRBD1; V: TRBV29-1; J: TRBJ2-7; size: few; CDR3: CSVYTGGLNEQYF; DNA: TGCAGCGTTTATACAGGGGGCTTAAACGAGCAGTACTTC
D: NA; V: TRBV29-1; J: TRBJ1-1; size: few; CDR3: CSGGTPNTEAFF; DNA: TGCAGCGGGGGGACACCGAACACTGAAGCTTTCTTT
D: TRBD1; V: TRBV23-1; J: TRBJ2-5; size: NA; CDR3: CASSHPGQIQETQYF; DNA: TGCGCCAGCAGTCACCCGGGACAGATTCAAGAGACCCAGTACTTC
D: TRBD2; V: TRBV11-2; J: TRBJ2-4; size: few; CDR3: CASSLAGGILAKNIQYF; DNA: TGTGCCAGCAGCTTAGCCGGGGGGATATTAGCCAAAAACATTCAGTACTTC
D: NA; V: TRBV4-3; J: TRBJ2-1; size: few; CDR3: CASSHGRLVYNEQFF; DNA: TGCGCCAGCAGCCACGGCAGACTAGTTTACAATGAGCAGTTCTTC
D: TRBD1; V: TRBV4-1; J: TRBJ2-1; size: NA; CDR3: CASSYRGPAYNEQFF; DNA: TGCGCCAGCAGTTACAGGGGGCCGGCCTACAATGAGCAGTTCTTC
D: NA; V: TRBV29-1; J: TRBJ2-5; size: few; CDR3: CSVVAEQETQYF; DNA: TGCAGCGTTGTAGCAGAGCAAGAGACCCAGTACTTC
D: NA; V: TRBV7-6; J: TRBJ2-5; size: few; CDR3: CASSLDRAETQYF; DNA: TGTGCCAGCAGCTTAGACCGGGCGGAGACCCAGTACTTC
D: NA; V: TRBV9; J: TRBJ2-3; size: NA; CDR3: CASSVASGGRTVADTQYF; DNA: TGTGCCAGCAGCGTAGCCTCCGGGGGGCGGACCGTGGCAGATACGCAGTATTTT
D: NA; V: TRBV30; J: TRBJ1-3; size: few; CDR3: CAWGRNTIYF; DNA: TGTGCCTGGGGGCGGAACACCATATATTTT
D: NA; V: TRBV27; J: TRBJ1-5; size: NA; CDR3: CASSFGGWAGNQPQHF; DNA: TGTGCCAGCAGTTTCGGGGGCTGGGCGGGCAATCAGCCCCAGCATTTT
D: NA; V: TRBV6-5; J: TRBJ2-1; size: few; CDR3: CASSFDGRGYNEQFF; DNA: TGTGCCAGCAGTTTCGACGGGAGAGGTTACAATGAGCAGTTCTTC
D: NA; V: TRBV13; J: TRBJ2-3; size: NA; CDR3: CASSPLGPPTDTQYF; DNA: TGTGCCAGCAGCCCACTGGGGCCCCCCACAGATACGCAGTATTTT
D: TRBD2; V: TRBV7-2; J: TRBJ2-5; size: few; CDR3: CASSSAGTETQYF; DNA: TGTGCCAGCAGCTCAGCGGGAACAGAGACCCAGTACTTC
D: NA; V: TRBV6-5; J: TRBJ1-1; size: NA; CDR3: CASSYPQGKAFF; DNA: TGTGCCAGCAGTTACCCTCAGGGGAAAGCTTTCTTT
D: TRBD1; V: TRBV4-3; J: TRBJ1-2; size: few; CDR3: CASSLGQGNYGYTF; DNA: TGCGCCAGCAGCCTCGGACAGGGAAACTATGGCTACACCTTC
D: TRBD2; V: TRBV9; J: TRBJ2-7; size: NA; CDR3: CASSVARLAGATGGYEQYF; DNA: TGTGCCAGCAGCGTAGCCCGACTAGCGGGAGCAACGGGAGGCTACGAGCAGTACTTC
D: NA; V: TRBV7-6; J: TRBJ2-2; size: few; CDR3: CASSPGLTGELFF; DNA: TGTGCCAGCAGCCCGGGACTTACCGGGGAGCTGTTTTTT
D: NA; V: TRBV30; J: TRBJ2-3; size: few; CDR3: CAWKQWGTDTQYF; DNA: TGTGCCTGGAAACAATGGGGTACAGATACGCAGTATTTT
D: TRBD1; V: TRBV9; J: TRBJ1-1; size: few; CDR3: CASSPLSGQGSEAFF; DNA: TGTGCCAGCAGCCCTCTTTCGGGACAGGGGTCTGAAGCTTTCTTT
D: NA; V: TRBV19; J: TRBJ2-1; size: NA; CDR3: CASSIRLEQFF; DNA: TGTGCCAGTAGTATAAGGCTTGAGCAGTTCTTC
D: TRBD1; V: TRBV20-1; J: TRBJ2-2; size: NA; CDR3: CSAQTGSELFF; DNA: TGCAGTGCTCAGACAGGGTCAGAGCTGTTTTTT
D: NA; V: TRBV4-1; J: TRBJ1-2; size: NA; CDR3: CASSQDSPTGKRYTF; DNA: TGCGCCAGCAGCCAAGATTCGCCGACAGGCAAGCGTTACACCTTC
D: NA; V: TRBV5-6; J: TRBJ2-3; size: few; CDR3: CASSFDRTQYF; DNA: TGTGCCAGCAGCTTTGACAGAACGCAGTATTTT
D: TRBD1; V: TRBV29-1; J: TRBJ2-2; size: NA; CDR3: CSVKQGPGTGELFF; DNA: TGCAGCGTTAAACAGGGGCCTGGCACCGGGGAGCTGTTTTTT
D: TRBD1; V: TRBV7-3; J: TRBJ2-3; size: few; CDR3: CASSYDRGTDTQYF; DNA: TGTGCCAGCAGCTATGACAGGGGCACAGATACGCAGTATTTT